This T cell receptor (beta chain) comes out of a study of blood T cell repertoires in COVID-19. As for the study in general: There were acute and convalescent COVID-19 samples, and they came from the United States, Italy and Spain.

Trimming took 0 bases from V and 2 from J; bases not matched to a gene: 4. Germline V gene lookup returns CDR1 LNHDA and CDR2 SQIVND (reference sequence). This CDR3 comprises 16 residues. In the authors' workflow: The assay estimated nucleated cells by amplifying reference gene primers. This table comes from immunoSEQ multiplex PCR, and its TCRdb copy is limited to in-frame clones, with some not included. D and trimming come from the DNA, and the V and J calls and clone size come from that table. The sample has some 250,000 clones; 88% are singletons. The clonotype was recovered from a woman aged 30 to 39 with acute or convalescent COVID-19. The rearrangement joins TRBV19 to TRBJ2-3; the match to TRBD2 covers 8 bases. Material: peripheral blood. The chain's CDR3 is CASSIDPGGVTDTQYF. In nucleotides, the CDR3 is TGTGCCAGTAGTATAGATCCCGGGGGGGTCACAGATACGCAGTATTTT. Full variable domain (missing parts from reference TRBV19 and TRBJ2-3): DGGITQSPKYLFRKEGQNVTLSCEQNLNHDAMYWYRQDPGQGLRLIYYSQIVNDFQKGDIAEGYSVSREKKESFPLTVTSAQKNPTAFYLCASSIDPGGVTDTQYFGPGTRLTVL.